This TCR beta chain was recovered during a study of radiotherapy plus CTLA-4 blockade in lung cancer. TCRdb's copy holds only in-frame clones and misses some; the assay was immunoSEQ multiplex PCR. The data hold some 73,000 clones, with roughly 74% observed a single time. The CDR3 is made up of 14 amino acids. Germline CDR1 and CDR2: SGHRS and YFSETQ. Trimming left V 5 bases short and J 3 bases short, with 13 bases between. The receptor's source is a human donor with non-small cell lung cancer whose response to radiotherapy plus ipilimumab could not be evaluated. The sequences come from peripheral blood, collected from a patient treated with radiotherapy plus ipilimumab. The V gene is TRBV5-1, the J gene TRBJ2-3; D perhaps matches TRBD2 (5 bases). CDR3 sequence reads: CASRNSGSTDTQYF. The CDR3 DNA reads as TGCGCCAGCAGGAATTCGGGGTCAACAGATACGCAGTATTTT.